The present entry profiles one T cell receptor (beta chain) with its context. Its antigen is currently unknown. Each CDR3 protein gets one entry after TCRdb re-called the reads with MiXCR. The sample includes a few hundred thousand distinct CDR3 sequences, just under 40% seen only once; the top ten take about 48%. The CDR3 covers 17 residues. V was pared by 6 bases and J by 1 base, with 14 bases of the junction left unmatched. Germline CDR1 reads DFQATT; CDR2 reads SNEGSKA (reference sequence). This specimen comes from a study of T cell repertoires in cytomegalovirus infection. The overall study: Use of recently identified HLA-C-restricted and well-studied HLA-B-restricted CMV epitopes was part of the study. Both a matching HLA type and CMV infection were indicated by public TCR beta signatures.

Study outcomes and limitations: The study found HLA-C-restricted CMV-specific TCR beta clonotypes dominating the ex vivo response. Frequencies of public TCR beta families were cumulated, and this identified carriers of CMV plus the relevant HLA.

The sequencing here drew on cultured PBMCs, taken from culture after CMV antigen stimulation. This TCR was recovered from a human donor in good health (CMV status not recorded). Some clones in this sample may be carry-over from other donors' samples. The J gene is TRBJ2-5, the V gene TRBV20-1; 10 bases map to TRBD1. The CDR3, as DNA: TGCAGTGCCAGACCGGTGGGGGACAGGGGTGTCCAAGAGACCCAGTACTTC. Protein sequence: CSARPVGDRGVQETQYF.